The sequence of this T cell receptor beta chain was determined in a study of identical twins. Worth noting for this clonotype: The antigen remains undetermined.

TCRdb reanalysed the 5' RACE reads using MiXCR and keeps one entry per CDR3 protein. This table holds about 530,000 distinct CDR3 sequences, around 24% found once. Overall study findings and caveats: One should note that invariant MAIT and iNKT cells could partly confound zero-insertion analyses. Findings came from cross-sectional statistics, without long-term follow-up of donors.

Germline CDR1 and CDR2: MGHRA and YSYEKL. Losses at the gene ends were 0 bases for V and 0 bases for J; bases not matched to a gene: 8. CDR3 length equals 19 residues. In addition, the sample was reused for a study of yellow fever vaccine responses in identical twins. This second report adds: Vaccine-induced T cell responses in twins were reportedly observed to appear partly convergent, partly personalized.

The sequence was collected from a woman younger than 35 in good health. Sample: CD4+ T cells sorted from blood. This chain uses TRBV4-1 with TRBJ2-4; 10 nucleotides agree with TRBD2. The CDR3 DNA reads as TGCGCCAGCAGCCAAGATTTCCTAGCGGGAGTAGTAGCCAAAAACATTCAGTACTTC. It codes for CASSQDFLAGVVAKNIQYF.